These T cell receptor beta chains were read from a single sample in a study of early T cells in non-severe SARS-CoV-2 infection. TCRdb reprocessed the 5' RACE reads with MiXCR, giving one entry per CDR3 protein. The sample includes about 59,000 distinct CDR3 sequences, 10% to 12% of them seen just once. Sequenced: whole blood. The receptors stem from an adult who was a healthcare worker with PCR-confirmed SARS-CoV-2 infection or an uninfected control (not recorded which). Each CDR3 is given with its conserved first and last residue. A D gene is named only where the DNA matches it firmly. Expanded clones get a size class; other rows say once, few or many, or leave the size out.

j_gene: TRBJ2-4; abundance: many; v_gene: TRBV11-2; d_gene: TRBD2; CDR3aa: CASSPIAGQGNIQYF; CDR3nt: TGTGCCAGCAGCCCAATAGCGGGGCAGGGAAACATTCAGTACTTC
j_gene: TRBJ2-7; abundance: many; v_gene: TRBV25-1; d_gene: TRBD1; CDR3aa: CASSAGGQGAGEQYF; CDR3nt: TGTGCCAGCAGTGCAGGCGGACAGGGGGCGGGGGAGCAGTACTTC
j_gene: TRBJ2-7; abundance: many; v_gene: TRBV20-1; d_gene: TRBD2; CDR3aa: CSASLLAGDYEQYF; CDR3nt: TGCAGTGCTAGCCTCCTAGCGGGGGATTACGAGCAGTACTTC
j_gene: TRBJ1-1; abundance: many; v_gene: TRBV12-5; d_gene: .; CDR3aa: CASGFGDEAFF; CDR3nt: TGTGCTAGTGGTTTTGGGGATGAAGCTTTCTTT
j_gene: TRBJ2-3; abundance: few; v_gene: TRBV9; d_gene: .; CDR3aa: CASSVGVSVPDTQYF; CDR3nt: TGTGCCAGCAGCGTAGGAGTCTCCGTACCAGATACGCAGTATTTT
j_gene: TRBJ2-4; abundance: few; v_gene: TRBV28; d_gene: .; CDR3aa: CASSLPSHIQYF; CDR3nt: TGTGCCAGCAGTTTACCTTCCCACATTCAGTACTTC
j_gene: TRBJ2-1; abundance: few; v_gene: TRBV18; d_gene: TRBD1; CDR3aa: CATRGPGGNEQFF; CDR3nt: TGTGCCACCAGGGGGCCCGGCGGCAATGAGCAGTTCTTC
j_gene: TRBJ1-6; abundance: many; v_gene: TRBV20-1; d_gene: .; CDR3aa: CSATVSYNSPLHF; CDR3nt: TGCAGTGCTACCGTTAGTTATAATTCACCCCTCCACTTT
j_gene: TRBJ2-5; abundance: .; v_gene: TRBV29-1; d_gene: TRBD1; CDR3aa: CSVGGQAQRTQYF; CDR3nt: TGCAGCGTTGGCGGACAGGCCCAGCGGACCCAGTACTTC
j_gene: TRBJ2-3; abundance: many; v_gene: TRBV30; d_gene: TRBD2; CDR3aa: CAYLSGGIYDTQYF; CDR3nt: TGTGCCTATCTGTCGGGGGGGATCTATGATACGCAGTATTTT
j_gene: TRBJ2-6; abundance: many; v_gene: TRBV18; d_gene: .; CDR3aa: CASSSPERAGDGANVLTF; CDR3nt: TGTGCCAGCTCATCCCCAGAGAGGGCCGGGGATGGGGCCAACGTCCTGACTTTC
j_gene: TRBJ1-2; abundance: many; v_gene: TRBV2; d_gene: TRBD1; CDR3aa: CATKSRQGAYYGYTF; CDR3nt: TGTGCCACCAAGAGTCGGCAGGGGGCTTACTATGGCTACACCTTC
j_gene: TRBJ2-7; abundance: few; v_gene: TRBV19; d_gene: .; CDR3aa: CASSPPLGDFGYEQYF; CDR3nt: TGTGCCAGTAGTCCCCCTCTAGGGGATTTCGGCTACGAGCAGTACTTC
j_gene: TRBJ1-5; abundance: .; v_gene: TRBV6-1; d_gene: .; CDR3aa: CASSEIQSGNQPQHF; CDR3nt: TGTGCCAGCAGTGAAATACAGTCGGGCAATCAGCCCCAGCATTTT
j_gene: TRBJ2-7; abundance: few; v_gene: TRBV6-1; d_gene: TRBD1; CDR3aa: CASNGQGSYEQYF; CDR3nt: TGTGCCAGCAATGGACAGGGGTCCTACGAGCAGTACTTC
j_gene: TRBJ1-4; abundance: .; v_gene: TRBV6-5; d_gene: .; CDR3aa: CASSYGRLNEKLFF; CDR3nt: TGTGCCAGCAGTTACGGCAGGCTCAATGAAAAACTGTTTTTT
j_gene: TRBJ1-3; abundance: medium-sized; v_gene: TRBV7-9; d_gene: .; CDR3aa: CASSRGALGRYSGNTIYF; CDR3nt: TGTGCCAGCAGCCGTGGCGCCCTTGGGCGGTACTCTGGAAACACCATATATTTT
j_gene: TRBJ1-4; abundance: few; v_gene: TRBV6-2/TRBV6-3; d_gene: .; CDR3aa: CASTRPTGSNEKLFF; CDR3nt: TGTGCCAGCACCCGTCCGACAGGATCGAATGAAAAACTGTTTTTT
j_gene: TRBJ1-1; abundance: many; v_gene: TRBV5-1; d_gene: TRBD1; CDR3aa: CASSLAGTAAFF; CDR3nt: TGCGCCAGCAGCTTGGCCGGGACAGCGGCTTTCTTT
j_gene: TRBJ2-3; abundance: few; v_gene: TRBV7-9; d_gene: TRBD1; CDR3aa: CASSFPTGGAGTDTQYF; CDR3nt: TGTGCCAGCAGCTTCCCTACAGGGGGCGCGGGCACAGATACGCAGTATTTT
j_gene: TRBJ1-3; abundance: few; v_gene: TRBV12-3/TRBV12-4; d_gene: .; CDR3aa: CASSLDLRGNTIYF; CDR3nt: TGTGCCAGCAGTTTGGACCTGCGGGGAAACACCATATATTTT
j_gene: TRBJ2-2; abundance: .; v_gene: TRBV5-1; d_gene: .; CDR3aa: CASSLGGNINTGELFF; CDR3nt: TGCGCCAGCAGCTTGGGAGGGAATATCAACACCGGGGAGCTGTTTTTT
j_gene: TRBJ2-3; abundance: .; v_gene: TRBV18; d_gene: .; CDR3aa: CASSGWAADTQYF; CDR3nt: TGTGCCAGCTCAGGATGGGCCGCAGATACGCAGTATTTT
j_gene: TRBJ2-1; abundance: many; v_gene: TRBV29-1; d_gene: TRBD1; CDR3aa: CSVEPGQRSYNEQFF; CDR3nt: TGCAGCGTGGAACCGGGACAGAGATCCTACAATGAGCAGTTCTTC
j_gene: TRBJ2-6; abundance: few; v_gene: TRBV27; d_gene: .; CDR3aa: CASSPGTGSNVLTF; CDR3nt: TGTGCCAGCAGCCCCGGGACGGGTTCCAACGTCCTGACTTTC
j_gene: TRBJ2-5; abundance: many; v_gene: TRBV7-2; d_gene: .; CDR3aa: CASSPFTGQTQYF; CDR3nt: TGTGCCAGCAGCCCTTTTACAGGGCAGACCCAGTACTTC
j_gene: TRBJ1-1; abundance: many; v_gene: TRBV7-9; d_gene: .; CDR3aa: CASSRAGADTEAFF; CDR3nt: TGTGCCAGCAGCCGGGCGGGGGCGGACACTGAAGCTTTCTTT
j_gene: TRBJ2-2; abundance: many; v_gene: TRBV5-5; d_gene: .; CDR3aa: CASSLAGNTGELFF; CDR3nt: TGTGCCAGCAGCTTGGCGGGGAACACCGGGGAGCTGTTTTTT
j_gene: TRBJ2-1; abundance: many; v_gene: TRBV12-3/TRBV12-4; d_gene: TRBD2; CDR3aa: CASSSPGGASYNEQFF; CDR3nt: TGTGCCAGCAGTTCCCCGGGGGGGGCGTCCTACAATGAGCAGTTCTTC
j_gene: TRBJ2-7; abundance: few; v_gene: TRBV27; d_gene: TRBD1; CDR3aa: CASSTRTGASF; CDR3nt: TGTGCCAGCAGTACCAGGACAGGGGCGTCCTTC
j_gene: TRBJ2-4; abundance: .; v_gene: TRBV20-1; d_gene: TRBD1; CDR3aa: CSAGGYRGGIQYF; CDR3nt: TGCAGTGCCGGCGGTTACAGGGGTGGCATTCAGTACTTC
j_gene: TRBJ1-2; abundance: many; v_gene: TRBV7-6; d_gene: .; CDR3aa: CASSLGSGTSNYGYTF; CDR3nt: TGTGCCAGCAGCTTAGGTTCGGGGACTTCTAACTATGGCTACACCTTC
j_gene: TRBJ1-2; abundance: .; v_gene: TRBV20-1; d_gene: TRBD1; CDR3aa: CSASAGQAVGYTF; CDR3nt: TGCAGTGCTAGTGCAGGACAGGCCGTCGGCTACACCTTC
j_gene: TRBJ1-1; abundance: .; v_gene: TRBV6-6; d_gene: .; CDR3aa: CASRTAGVNTEAFF; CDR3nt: TGTGCCAGCAGAACCGCCGGGGTGAACACTGAAGCTTTCTTT
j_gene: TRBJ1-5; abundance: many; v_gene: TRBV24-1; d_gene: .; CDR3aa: CAPQPQHF; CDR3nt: TGTGCCCCTCAGCCCCAGCATTTT
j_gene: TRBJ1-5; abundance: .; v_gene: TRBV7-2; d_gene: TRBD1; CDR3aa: CASSFQGAGQPQHF; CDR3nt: TGTGCCAGCAGCTTCCAGGGGGCAGGACAGCCCCAGCATTTT
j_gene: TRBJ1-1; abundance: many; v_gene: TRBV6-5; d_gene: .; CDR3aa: CASSFGPHTEAFF; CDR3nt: TGTGCCAGCAGTTTTGGACCCCACACTGAAGCTTTCTTT
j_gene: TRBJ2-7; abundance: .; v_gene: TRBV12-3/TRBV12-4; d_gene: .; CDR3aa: CASRRQALPYEQYF; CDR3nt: TGTGCCAGCAGGAGACAGGCCCTGCCCTACGAGCAGTACTTC
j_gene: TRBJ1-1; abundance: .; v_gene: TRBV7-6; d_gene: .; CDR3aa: CASSLETGGWNTEAFF; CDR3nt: TGTGCCAGCAGCTTAGAGACCGGCGGATGGAACACTGAAGCTTTCTTT
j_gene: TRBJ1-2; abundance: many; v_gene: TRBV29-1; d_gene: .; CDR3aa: CSAILGYGYTF; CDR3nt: TGCAGCGCCATCCTGGGCTATGGCTACACCTTC
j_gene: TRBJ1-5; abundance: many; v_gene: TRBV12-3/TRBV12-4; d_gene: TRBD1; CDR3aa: CASKNTGGGNQPQHF; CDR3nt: TGTGCCAGCAAGAATACAGGGGGTGGCAATCAGCCCCAGCATTTT
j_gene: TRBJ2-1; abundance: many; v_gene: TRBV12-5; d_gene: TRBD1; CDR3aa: CASGSGQGSYNEQFF; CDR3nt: TGTGCTAGTGGTTCCGGACAGGGATCCTACAATGAGCAGTTCTTC
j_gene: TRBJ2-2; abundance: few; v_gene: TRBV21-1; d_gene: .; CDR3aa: CASTSHPRCGGPHTGELFF; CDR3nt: TGTGCCAGCACCTCTCACCCCCGGTGCGGGGGGCCCCACACCGGGGAGCTGTTTTTT
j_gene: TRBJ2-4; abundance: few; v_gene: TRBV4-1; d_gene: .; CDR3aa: CASSQPSRTAKNIQYF; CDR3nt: TGCGCCAGCAGCCAACCTTCAAGAACAGCCAAAAACATTCAGTACTTC
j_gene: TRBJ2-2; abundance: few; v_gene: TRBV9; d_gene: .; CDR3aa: CASSLNAGELFF; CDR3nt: TGTGCCAGCAGCCTCAACGCCGGGGAGCTGTTTTTT